This T cell receptor (beta chain) was sequenced for a study of blood T cell repertoires in COVID-19. On the study more broadly: The origin of the acute and convalescent COVID-19 samples was the United States, Italy and Spain.

Sequenced by immunoSEQ multiplex PCR; TCRdb stores in-frame clones only, minus some. This table has 150,000 to 200,000 clones, approximately 87% appearing once. V lost 4 bases and J lost 4; bases outside the gene matches: 7. This CDR3 has 15 amino acids. CDR1 is SGDLS and CDR2 is YYNGEE in the germline V gene. The chain is built from TRBV9 and TRBJ2-7; TRBD1 matches at 11 bases. This TCR came from a woman in her 70s with COVID-19, enrolled during active disease. Sample: peripheral blood. CDR3 in DNA: TGTGCCAGCAGCCCGGACAGGGGGCTTCGTTACGAGCAGTACTTC. Protein sequence: CASSPDRGLRYEQYF.